A single sample gave rise to the 3 T cell receptor beta chains below, sequenced in a study of blood T cell repertoires in COVID-19. Measured with immunoSEQ multiplex PCR; TCRdb has only the in-frame clones, and not every one. The sample has 300,000 or so clones; nearly 90% are singletons. The sequencing input was PBMCs or T cells enriched from blood (not recorded which). The receptors shown here come from a woman younger than 45 who had recovered from COVID-19.

This chain connects TRBV3-1 (or the pseudogene TRBV3-2) to TRBJ1-1, with 8 bases fitting TRBD1. Germline trimming cut 2 bases from V and 4 bases from J; bases unmatched to any gene: 3. The CDR3 sequence is 14 residues long. Germline CDR1 LGHDT, CDR2 YNNKEL (reference sequence). The CDR3 protein is CASSQSRGLTEAFF. CDR3 DNA sequence: TGTGCCAGCAGCCAATCCAGGGGGCTCACTGAAGCTTTCTTT.

The chain links TRBV5-4 to TRBJ1-2; TRBD1 is a possible D gene (5 bases). CDR1 SGHNT and CDR2 YYREEE come from the germline V gene (reference sequence). Between the trimmed V and J ends, which lost 3 bases and 2 bases, there was a span of 11 bases. This CDR3 has 14 amino acids. CDR3 sequence (DNA): TGTGCCAGCAGCTGGGCGGGGGTGAACTATGGCTACACCTTC. Encoded protein: CASSWAGVNYGYTF.

The rearrangement uses TRBV9 and TRBJ2-3; weak D call: TRBD2 (5 bases). This CDR3 spans 18 amino acids. Germline V gives CDR1 SGDLS, CDR2 YYNGEE. V was clipped by 0 bases and J by 0 bases, with 17 bases between them. The CDR3 nucleotides read TGTGCCAGCAGCGTAGTGAGCGGTGGGCTGGGCAGCACAGATACGCAGTATTTT. Translated: CASSVVSGGLGSTDTQYF. The full variable domain, rest sourced from reference TRBV9 and TRBJ2-3, is DSGVTQTPKHLITATGQRVTLRCSPRSGDLSVYWYQQSLDQGLQFLIQYYNGEERAKGNILERFSAQQFPDLHSELNLSSLELGDSALYFCASSVVSGGLGSTDTQYFGPGTRLTVL.